The 26 T cell receptor beta chains below were found in one sample sequenced in a study of blood T cell repertoires in COVID-19. Repertoires were generated with immunoSEQ multiplex PCR, while TCRdb's copy carries only in-frame clones and drops some. This table has 250,000 or so clones, 70% to 90% appearing once. Sequenced: PBMCs or T cells enriched from blood (not recorded which). The source of these receptors is a woman aged 45-59 years who had recovered from COVID-19.

The rearrangement links TRBV30 to TRBJ1-5; possible D gene TRBD1, 6 bases. This CDR3 comprises 15 residues. Trimming stripped 2 bases from V and 5 bases from J, with 16 bases between. Germline V gene sequence: CDR1 GTSNPN, CDR2 SVGIG (reference sequence). CDR3: CAWSRGQTTDQPQHF. The CDR3 DNA is TGTGCCTGGAGTCGTGGACAGACCACGGATCAGCCCCAGCATTTT.

The chain has TRBV19 and TRBJ2-1, with 7 nucleotides matching TRBD2. The CDR3 contains 14 residues. The V gene's germline CDR1 is LNHDA and CDR2 SQIVND (reference sequence). Trimming at V came to 7 bases and at J to 6 bases, leaving 9 bases not matched to a gene. The CDR3 DNA reads TGTGCCAGTACTCGGGGGGTAGCCCCCAATGAGCAGTTCTTC. Protein sequence: CASTRGVAPNEQFF.

This chain connects TRBV6-6 to TRBJ1-5; D is perhaps TRBD1 (6 bases). CDR1 MNHNY and CDR2 SVGAGI come from the germline V gene (reference sequence). V was pared by 6 bases and J by 7 bases, with 10 bases between. The CDR3 loop spans 12 amino acids. Here the CDR3 DNA reads TGTGCCAGCAGAGGACAGAGCCAGCCCCAGCATTTT. This codes for CASRGQSQPQHF.

This clone was seen more than once but under ten times. CDR3 sequence (DNA): TGTGCCAGCAGCGGTGAGTTAGCCACCTACGAGCAGTACTTC. Translating it yields CASSGELATYEQYF. The gene calls are TRBV28 and TRBJ2-7; no clear D. This CDR3 spans 14 amino acids. V was cut by 6 bases and J by 2 bases, with 14 bases left in between. Germline V gives CDR1 MDHEN, CDR2 SYDVKM.

The rearrangement uses TRBV20-1 and TRBJ2-1; D might be TRBD2 (5 bases). In germline, CDR1 is DFQATT, CDR2 SNEGSKA (reference sequence). The CDR3 spans 14 residues. Deletions cut 3 bases from V and 3 bases from J, with 12 bases between. CDR3 DNA: TGCAGTGCTAGTCCCGGGAATAACTACAATGAGCAGTTCTTC. It is translated as CSASPGNNYNEQFF.

In DNA, the CDR3 is TGTGCCTGGGGGCGCAGGGTCTCTGGGGAGACCCAGTACTTC. It yields the protein CAWGRRVSGETQYF. The chain links TRBV30 to TRBJ2-5, with D perhaps matching TRBD1 (5 bases). The V end lost 5 bases, the J end lost 5 bases, and 18 bases lay between the germline ends. The CDR3 runs 14 residues. The germline V gene encodes CDR1 GTSNPN and CDR2 SVGIG (reference sequence).

The chain links TRBV2 to TRBJ1-4, with D uncertain. Germline CDR1 SNHLY, CDR2 FYNNEI. CDR3 length: 14 residues. Trimming took 4 bases from V and 4 from J, leaving 10 bases between them. CDR3: CASSGTPLNEKLFF. The CDR3 DNA reads as TGTGCCAGCAGTGGCACTCCCCTTAATGAAAAACTGTTTTTT.

The rearrangement joins TRBV6-5 to TRBJ2-7; no reliable D call. The CDR3 loop spans 15 amino acids. Germline loops: CDR1 MNHEY, CDR2 SVGAGI. With 0 bases removed from V and 3 bases from J, the gap between germline ends came to 12 bases. CDR3 protein: CASSYSYPQDYEQYF. CDR3 bases: TGTGCCAGCAGTTACTCATACCCGCAGGACTACGAGCAGTACTTC.

The V call is TRBV6-5, the J call TRBJ1-1; D gene ambiguous. The V and J ends lost 6 bases and 8 bases respectively, with 19 bases between them. Per germline, CDR1 MNHEY and CDR2 SVGAGI. This CDR3 comprises 14 residues. Written as DNA, the CDR3 is TGTGCCAGCAGAGCGGGCCATATCACGGGGGAAGCTTTCTTT. It codes for CASRAGHITGEAFF.

This chain links TRBV7-2 with TRBJ2-7, with 9 nucleotides matching TRBD2. Germline-derived CDR1 and CDR2 are SGHTA and FQGNSA. The CDR3 consists of 16 residues. Unmatched junction bases numbered 11, after V lost 7 bases and J lost 1 base. The CDR3 coding sequence is TGTGCCAGCATGGGAGGGGTAGCGGGGGTTTCCTACGAGCAGTACTTC. Amino acid sequence: CASMGGVAGVSYEQYF.

This chain joins TRBV6-2 or TRBV6-3 and TRBJ2-1; 10 bases match TRBD2. Germline assignment: CDR1 MNHEY and CDR2 SVGEGT. J lost 4 bases, V lost 6 bases, and 6 bases had no gene match. CDR3 size: 15 residues. The CDR3 bases are TGTGCCAGCAGCCAGACTAGCGGGCCTTACAATGAGCAGTTCTTC. Encoded protein: CASSQTSGPYNEQFF.

The V gene is TRBV5-4, the J gene TRBJ2-7; perhaps TRBD2 as D (6 bases). The germline V gene has CDR1 SGHNT and CDR2 YYREEE (reference sequence). Deletions cut 0 bases from V and 6 bases from J, with 10 bases between. This CDR3 region has 13 residues. CDR3 nucleotides: TGTGCCAGCAGCTTGGACGCGGGGACCGAGCAGTACTTC. Residues: CASSLDAGTEQYF.

This clone was seen only a few times. The V and J genes are TRBV2 and TRBJ1-5; maybe TRBD1 (6 bases). Trimming left V 6 bases short and J 6 bases short, with 12 bases between. CDR3 length: 13 amino acids. The germline gives CDR1 SNHLY, CDR2 FYNNEI. CDR3 in amino acids: CASRQGWSQPQHF. CDR3 nucleotides: TGTGCCAGCAGACAGGGTTGGAGTCAGCCCCAGCATTTT.

The rearrangement uses TRBV19 and TRBJ1-5; 8 bases align to TRBD1. The CDR3 has 13 residues. CDR1 is LNHDA and CDR2 is SQIVND in the germline V gene (reference sequence). Trimming took 7 bases from V and 7 from J; bases not matched to a gene: 6. In DNA form, the CDR3 reads TGTGCCAGTAACCAGGGGGCGGGGCAGCCCCAGCATTTT. Translating it yields CASNQGAGQPQHF.

This rearrangement joins TRBV28 to TRBJ2-3, with TRBD2 matching over 10 bases. The junction had 7 bases not matched to a gene; V was cut back by 9 bases and J by 1 base. The germline V gene has CDR1 MDHEN and CDR2 SYDVKM. The CDR3 is 15 residues long. CDR3 bases: TGTGCCAGTCAAGGAGCGGGAGGGGGCACAGATACGCAGTATTTT. This gives the protein CASQGAGGGTDTQYF. Drawing the rest from reference TRBV28 and TRBJ2-3, the complete variable domain is DVKVTQSSRYLVKRTGEKVFLECVQDMDHENMFWYRQDPGLGLRLIYFSYDVKMKEKGDIPEGYSVSREKKERFSLILESASTNQTSMYLCASQGAGGGTDTQYFGPGTRLTVL.

This rearrangement joins TRBV19 to TRBJ1-5; the D gene is possibly TRBD1 (6 bases). This CDR3 spans 16 amino acids. V was clipped by 6 bases and J by 0 bases, with 15 bases between them. Germline V gene lookup returns CDR1 LNHDA and CDR2 SQIVND (reference sequence). CDR3 sequence: CASRGGSPPSNQPQHF. DNA for the CDR3: TGTGCCAGTAGAGGGGGTTCCCCTCCTAGCAATCAGCCCCAGCATTTT.

The chain uses TRBV5-4 and TRBJ1-1, with 9 bases aligning to TRBD1. This CDR3 is 14 amino acids long. J lost 2 bases, V lost 6 bases, and 5 bases had no gene match. In germline, CDR1 is SGHNT, CDR2 YYREEE (reference sequence). The CDR3: CASTGDRANTEAFF. In DNA form, the CDR3 reads TGTGCCAGCACCGGGGACAGGGCAAACACTGAAGCTTTCTTT.

This clone was detected only once. The rearrangement joins TRBV27 to TRBJ1-2; D remains ambiguous. V lost 4 bases and J lost 0, with 9 bases in between. CDR1 is MNHEY and CDR2 is SMNVEV in the germline V gene (reference sequence). This CDR3 has 14 residues. In nucleotides, the CDR3 is TGTGCCAGCAGTTCCCACACTACTAACTATGGCTACACCTTC. It translates to CASSSHTTNYGYTF.

V is TRBV30 and J is TRBJ1-2; weak D call: TRBD1 (6 bases). The CDR3 has 14 amino acids. Germline V lookup: CDR1 GTSNPN, CDR2 SVGIG (reference sequence). The germline V and J ends were trimmed by 0 bases and 2 bases, with 10 bases remaining between them. CDR3 in DNA: TGTGCCTGGAGTGTGGCAGGGGCGAACTATGGCTACACCTTC. Protein: CAWSVAGANYGYTF.

The chain recombines TRBV2 with TRBJ2-5; TRBD2 matches at 16 bases. Germline assignment: CDR1 SNHLY and CDR2 FYNNEI. The length of the CDR3 is 15 residues. Trimming took 4 bases from V and 10 from J; bases not matched to a gene: 6. CDR3 in DNA: TGTGCCAGCAGTGCGGAGGGACTAGCGGGAGGGGACCAGTACTTC. It specifies CASSAEGLAGGDQYF.

This clone was seen a handful of times. The V call is TRBV3-1 (or the pseudogene TRBV3-2), the J call TRBJ1-4, with 10 bases identical to TRBD1. The CDR3 sequence is 19 residues long. V was clipped by 1 base and J by 5 bases; unmatched bases: 13. The germline V gene encodes CDR1 LGHDT and CDR2 YNNKEL (reference sequence). This CDR3 reads CASSQGPGQGKRSNEKLFF. For the CDR3, the DNA is TGTGCCAGCAGCCAAGGACCGGGACAGGGGAAGAGATCGAATGAAAAACTGTTTTTT.

CDR3 loop: CATSPLGGHSYEQYF. In DNA form, the CDR3 reads TGTGCCACCAGCCCCCTGGGGGGTCACTCCTACGAGCAGTACTTC. The chain combines TRBV15 with TRBJ2-7, with D possibly matching TRBD2 (6 bases). This CDR3 spans 15 amino acids. The V gene's germline CDR1 is LNHNV and CDR2 YYDKDF (reference sequence). With 5 bases removed from V and 0 bases from J, the gap between germline ends came to 14 bases.

V is TRBV19 and J is TRBJ1-4; the D is unclear. Trimming cost V 5 bases and J 5 bases, with 9 bases left between them. The CDR3 covers 13 residues. Germline CDR1 LNHDA, CDR2 SQIVND (reference sequence). CDR3 protein: CASSRDTNEKLFF. Written as DNA, the CDR3 is TGTGCCAGTAGTCGGGATACGAATGAAAAACTGTTTTTT.

The table lists this clone with a count of one. This rearrangement joins TRBV30 to TRBJ1-2; D perhaps matches TRBD1 (6 bases). The germline V gene encodes CDR1 GTSNPN and CDR2 SVGIG (reference sequence). The CDR3 contains 10 residues. The V end was cut by 5 bases, the J end by 8 bases, with 9 bases between. The CDR3, as DNA: TGTGCCTGGTCCGGACAGGGCTACACCTTC. Amino acid sequence: CAWSGQGYTF.

V usage is TRBV5-1 and J usage is TRBJ2-1, with TRBD2 identical over 9 bases. CDR1 SGHRS and CDR2 YFSETQ come from the germline V gene. V was clipped by 0 bases and J by 4 bases; unmatched bases: 5. The CDR3 loop spans 16 amino acids. The CDR3 here is CASSLEAGGLYNEQFF. The CDR3 nucleotides read TGCGCCAGCAGCTTGGAAGCGGGAGGACTGTACAATGAGCAGTTCTTC.

The chain combines TRBV3-1 (or the pseudogene TRBV3-2) with TRBJ1-3; the D gene is possibly TRBD1 (5 bases). The CDR3 covers 13 residues. V was clipped by 1 base and J by 8 bases, with 9 bases between them. Germline-derived CDR1 and CDR2 are LGHDT and YNNKEL (reference sequence). Here the CDR3 reads CASSQAGMYTIYF. DNA of the CDR3: TGTGCCAGCAGCCAAGCAGGGATGTACACCATATATTTT.